A selection of T cell receptor beta chains follows, all from one sample in a study of cytomegalovirus exposure and HLA in healthy donors. This table comes from immunoSEQ multiplex PCR, and its TCRdb copy is limited to in-frame clones, with some not included. The sample has about 170,000 clones, roughly 80% seen once; the top ten hold 4.8%. The sequencing sample was made of PBMCs. These TCRs come from a man in his late teens or twenties in good health and CMV-seronegative. Both conserved end residues are part of each CDR3. The D gene is left open where the match is weak. Clone size, where shown, is once, few, many, or a class for clones that have expanded.

cdr3_nt: TGTGCCAGCAGCGGGACTAGCGGGAGGCTCGCGGGGGAGACCCAGTACTTC
cdr3_aa: CASSGTSGRLAGETQYF
v_call: TRBV5-4
j_call: TRBJ2-5
clone_size: NA
d_call: TRBD2

cdr3_nt: TGTGCCAGCAGCCCGACTCGGGGGCCGGGGGGGCAGTACTTC
cdr3_aa: CASSPTRGPGGQYF
v_call: TRBV7-9
j_call: TRBJ2-7
clone_size: NA
d_call: NA

cdr3_nt: TGTGCCAGTAGTATTTGGGGAGGTGGGCGCAATCAGCCCCAGCATTTT
cdr3_aa: CASSIWGGGRNQPQHF
v_call: TRBV19
j_call: TRBJ1-5
clone_size: NA
d_call: NA

cdr3_nt: TGTGCCAGCAGCTTTCGACTAGCGGGACCTGAGCAGTTCTTC
cdr3_aa: CASSFRLAGPEQFF
v_call: TRBV7-3
j_call: TRBJ2-1
clone_size: NA
d_call: TRBD2

cdr3_nt: TGTGCCAGCAGCTTAGGGCGTAGCGGCCAAGAGACCCAGTACTTC
cdr3_aa: CASSLGRSGQETQYF
v_call: TRBV5-6
j_call: TRBJ2-5
clone_size: NA
d_call: NA

cdr3_nt: TGTGCCAGCAGCTTGGGCACAATCCTCTACGAGCAGTACTTC
cdr3_aa: CASSLGTILYEQYF
v_call: TRBV7-9
j_call: TRBJ2-7
clone_size: NA
d_call: NA

cdr3_nt: TGCAGCGTTGAAGATCGGCAGCGTCGGTACGAGCAGTACTTC
cdr3_aa: CSVEDRQRRYEQYF
v_call: TRBV29-1
j_call: TRBJ2-7
clone_size: NA
d_call: NA

cdr3_nt: TGCAGCGGCTCGGGAATGACCTACAATGAGCAGTTCTTC
cdr3_aa: CSGSGMTYNEQFF
v_call: TRBV29-1
j_call: TRBJ2-1
clone_size: NA
d_call: NA

cdr3_nt: TGTGCCAGCAGTCACGACAGCGAAAGGCGGGAAAAACTGTTTTTT
cdr3_aa: CASSHDSERREKLFF
v_call: TRBV6-5
j_call: TRBJ1-4
clone_size: NA
d_call: NA

cdr3_nt: TGTGCCAGCTCACCACGGCCCGGGGATTCACCCCTCCACTTT
cdr3_aa: CASSPRPGDSPLHF
v_call: TRBV18
j_call: TRBJ1-6
clone_size: NA
d_call: NA

cdr3_nt: TGCGCCAGCAGCTTGGCAGAGCGGCACAATGAGCAGTTCTTC
cdr3_aa: CASSLAERHNEQFF
v_call: TRBV5-1
j_call: TRBJ2-1
clone_size: NA
d_call: NA

cdr3_nt: TGTGCCTGGACAGTCACCGGGGAGCTGTTTTTT
cdr3_aa: CAWTVTGELFF
v_call: TRBV30
j_call: TRBJ2-2
clone_size: NA
d_call: NA

cdr3_nt: TGTGCCAGCTATGGACAGGCTGAAGCTTTCTTT
cdr3_aa: CASYGQAEAFF
v_call: TRBV27
j_call: TRBJ1-1
clone_size: NA
d_call: TRBD1

cdr3_nt: TGCGCCAGCAGCCAAGATGGGGGCTTCTCCTACAATGAGCAGTTCTTC
cdr3_aa: CASSQDGGFSYNEQFF
v_call: TRBV4-1
j_call: TRBJ2-1
clone_size: NA
d_call: NA

cdr3_nt: TGTGCCAGTAGTATTTACGGGACTAGCGGCAATGAGCAGTTCTTC
cdr3_aa: CASSIYGTSGNEQFF
v_call: TRBV19
j_call: TRBJ2-1
clone_size: NA
d_call: TRBD2

cdr3_nt: TGTGCCAGCAGCACCACGTCACAGGAATCTGGAAACACCATATATTTT
cdr3_aa: CASSTTSQESGNTIYF
v_call: TRBV5-6
j_call: TRBJ1-3
clone_size: once
d_call: NA

cdr3_nt: TGTGCCAGCACCTCGTCCGCGGAATTTTCTGGAAACACCATATATTTT
cdr3_aa: CASTSSAEFSGNTIYF
v_call: TRBV5-8
j_call: TRBJ1-3
clone_size: NA
d_call: NA

cdr3_nt: TGTTCCAGCAGACGAACAGATGAAAAACTGTTTTTT
cdr3_aa: CSSRRTDEKLFF
v_call: TRBV7-9
j_call: TRBJ1-4
clone_size: NA
d_call: NA

cdr3_nt: TGTGCCAGCAGCATCCACGGACAGGGACGTAATGAAGCTTTCTTT
cdr3_aa: CASSIHGQGRNEAFF
v_call: TRBV7-9
j_call: TRBJ1-1
clone_size: few
d_call: TRBD1

cdr3_nt: TGTGCCAGCAGTTACTCCCCCCAGACTAGGGGCAATGAGCAGTTCTTC
cdr3_aa: CASSYSPQTRGNEQFF
v_call: TRBV6-6
j_call: TRBJ2-1
clone_size: once
d_call: NA

cdr3_nt: TGCGCCAGCAGCCACCTCACCCACTACCGGGACAGGGAGGGTGAGCAATACTTC
cdr3_aa: CASSHLTHYRDREGEQYF
v_call: TRBV4-3
j_call: TRBJ2-7
clone_size: once
d_call: TRBD1

cdr3_nt: TGTGCCAGCAGCTCCCCCTTTAATGAGCAGTTCTTC
cdr3_aa: CASSSPFNEQFF
v_call: TRBV7-2
j_call: TRBJ2-1
clone_size: NA
d_call: NA

cdr3_nt: TGTGCCAGCAGCTTAGTAGGATTAGCGGGAGGGCCTTTGATAGAGACCCAGTACTTC
cdr3_aa: CASSLVGLAGGPLIETQYF
v_call: TRBV13
j_call: TRBJ2-5
clone_size: once
d_call: TRBD2

cdr3_nt: TGTGCCAGCAGCCAAGCGGTAGCGGGAAACACAGATACGCAGTATTTT
cdr3_aa: CASSQAVAGNTDTQYF
v_call: TRBV4-2
j_call: TRBJ2-3
clone_size: NA
d_call: TRBD2

cdr3_nt: TGTGCCAGCAGCCCACGACAGGGGCAGGGTGGCTACACCTTC
cdr3_aa: CASSPRQGQGGYTF
v_call: TRBV7-9
j_call: TRBJ1-2
clone_size: NA
d_call: TRBD1

cdr3_nt: TGTGCCAGCACCATGAGCGGGAGGGCCTCCTACGAGCAGTACTTC
cdr3_aa: CASTMSGRASYEQYF
v_call: TRBV28
j_call: TRBJ2-7
clone_size: NA
d_call: TRBD2

cdr3_nt: TGTGCCAGCAGTTTGGAAAGGGGGCAGGATAATGTAAAACTGTTTTTT
cdr3_aa: CASSLERGQDNVKLFF
v_call: TRBV28
j_call: TRBJ1-4
clone_size: NA
d_call: TRBD1

cdr3_nt: TGTGCCAGCAGTTACTCCCAGGGCAAACTGTTTTTT
cdr3_aa: CASSYSQGKLFF
v_call: TRBV6-5
j_call: TRBJ1-4
clone_size: NA
d_call: NA

cdr3_nt: TGTGCCAGCAGCCCACGACAGGGCCACTCCTACAATGAGCAGTTCTTC
cdr3_aa: CASSPRQGHSYNEQFF
v_call: TRBV11-2
j_call: TRBJ2-1
clone_size: NA
d_call: TRBD1

cdr3_nt: TGTGCCAGCAGTTACCTGACTAGCGGAGCTTCCTACGAGCAGTACTTC
cdr3_aa: CASSYLTSGASYEQYF
v_call: TRBV6-5
j_call: TRBJ2-7
clone_size: NA
d_call: TRBD2

cdr3_nt: TGTGCCAGCAGGTCGTCTAGCTATGAGCAGTTCTTC
cdr3_aa: CASRSSSYEQFF
v_call: TRBV6-5
j_call: TRBJ2-1
clone_size: NA
d_call: NA

cdr3_nt: TGTGCCAGCAGCTTGGGGGCGGGCCGGGCGGGGGCCAAAAACATTCAGTACTTC
cdr3_aa: CASSLGAGRAGAKNIQYF
v_call: TRBV5-4
j_call: TRBJ2-4
clone_size: NA
d_call: NA

cdr3_nt: TGTGCCAGCAGCCCGGGACTTCCCCCTTACAATGAGCAGTTCTTC
cdr3_aa: CASSPGLPPYNEQFF
v_call: TRBV28
j_call: TRBJ2-1
clone_size: NA
d_call: NA

cdr3_nt: TGCAGCGTTGAGGGGACTAGTGACTACTCCTACAATGAGCAGTTCTTC
cdr3_aa: CSVEGTSDYSYNEQFF
v_call: TRBV29-1
j_call: TRBJ2-1
clone_size: NA
d_call: TRBD2

cdr3_nt: TGTGCCAGCAGCCCAAGAAGCCGAGGTGAGCAGTTCTTC
cdr3_aa: CASSPRSRGEQFF
v_call: TRBV7-3
j_call: TRBJ2-1
clone_size: once
d_call: NA

cdr3_nt: TGTGCCAGCAGCCCCAGGGGGCCTCACCCCAGCAATGAGCAGTTCTTC
cdr3_aa: CASSPRGPHPSNEQFF
v_call: TRBV5-8
j_call: TRBJ2-1
clone_size: NA
d_call: TRBD1

cdr3_nt: TGTGCCAGCAGCTACTATCGGACAGGGTACGGGAACACTGAAGCTTTCTTT
cdr3_aa: CASSYYRTGYGNTEAFF
v_call: TRBV7-2
j_call: TRBJ1-1
clone_size: NA
d_call: TRBD1

cdr3_nt: TGTGCCACCAGCGGGTTCCGACAGGGAGTAGCCTACGAGCAGTACTTC
cdr3_aa: CATSGFRQGVAYEQYF
v_call: TRBV15
j_call: TRBJ2-7
clone_size: NA
d_call: TRBD1

cdr3_nt: TGTGCCACCGGGACAGGGGCGAATGAAAAACTGTTTTTT
cdr3_aa: CATGTGANEKLFF
v_call: TRBV10-3
j_call: TRBJ1-4
clone_size: NA
d_call: TRBD1

cdr3_nt: TGTGCCAGCAGTACAGGGCTAGGTCAGCCCCAGCATTTT
cdr3_aa: CASSTGLGQPQHF
v_call: TRBV9
j_call: TRBJ1-5
clone_size: NA
d_call: NA

cdr3_nt: TGTGCCAGCAGCTTGACAGGGTTTGAAGATGGCTACACCTTC
cdr3_aa: CASSLTGFEDGYTF
v_call: TRBV11-2
j_call: TRBJ1-2
clone_size: NA
d_call: TRBD1

cdr3_nt: TGTGCCAGCAGCCGCGGGGGGGTCCGGCCCCAAGAGACCCAGTACTTC
cdr3_aa: CASSRGGVRPQETQYF
v_call: TRBV5-6
j_call: TRBJ2-5
clone_size: NA
d_call: TRBD2

cdr3_nt: TGTGCCAGCAGCTTAGAGGACAGGGGGCTGTTTGTTTGTGAAGCTTTCTTT
cdr3_aa: CASSLEDRGLFVCEAFF
v_call: TRBV7-8
j_call: TRBJ1-1
clone_size: once
d_call: TRBD1

cdr3_nt: TGTGCCAGCAGCCAAGAGGAGACGCGTTATAATTCACCCCTCCACTTT
cdr3_aa: CASSQEETRYNSPLHF
v_call: TRBV4-2
j_call: TRBJ1-6
clone_size: few
d_call: NA

cdr3_nt: TGTGCCAGGAGGACAGGGAAAAAAAATGAGCAGTTCTTC
cdr3_aa: CARRTGKKNEQFF
v_call: TRBV2
j_call: TRBJ2-1
clone_size: NA
d_call: TRBD1

cdr3_nt: TGTGCCAGCAGCGACAACAAGAACACTGAAGCTTTCTTT
cdr3_aa: CASSDNKNTEAFF
v_call: TRBV6-1
j_call: TRBJ1-1
clone_size: NA
d_call: NA

cdr3_nt: TGTGCCAGCAGCCAAGATCCCGGGGGTTCTGGGGCCAACGTCCTGACTTTC
cdr3_aa: CASSQDPGGSGANVLTF
v_call: TRBV4-2
j_call: TRBJ2-6
clone_size: NA
d_call: NA

cdr3_nt: TGTGCCAGCAGCTACTCGTACTCCTACGAGCAGTACTTC
cdr3_aa: CASSYSYSYEQYF
v_call: TRBV6-5
j_call: TRBJ2-7
clone_size: NA
d_call: NA

cdr3_nt: TGTGCCAGCAGGGGCCGTTACATTATCTCCTACGAGCAGTACTTC
cdr3_aa: CASRGRYIISYEQYF
v_call: TRBV28
j_call: TRBJ2-7
clone_size: NA
d_call: NA

cdr3_nt: TGTGCCAGCAGTTTTGACCGAACTAGGGGCTACACCTTC
cdr3_aa: CASSFDRTRGYTF
v_call: TRBV6-1
j_call: TRBJ1-2
clone_size: NA
d_call: NA

cdr3_nt: TGTGCCAGCAGTGAACGGCCGTCAGGGTACGAGCAGTTCTTC
cdr3_aa: CASSERPSGYEQFF
v_call: TRBV2
j_call: TRBJ2-1
clone_size: NA
d_call: NA

cdr3_nt: TGTGCCAGCGGCTATAAGACAGGGAACCAGCCCCAGCATTTT
cdr3_aa: CASGYKTGNQPQHF
v_call: TRBV6-5
j_call: TRBJ1-5
clone_size: NA
d_call: TRBD1

cdr3_nt: TGTGCCAGCAGCGTAAGTCGTATGAGTGAGCAGTTCTTC
cdr3_aa: CASSVSRMSEQFF
v_call: TRBV9
j_call: TRBJ2-1
clone_size: NA
d_call: NA

cdr3_nt: TGTGCCAGCAGCTTAAGAGGGATTGGAAACACCATATATTTT
cdr3_aa: CASSLRGIGNTIYF
v_call: TRBV7-8
j_call: TRBJ1-3
clone_size: NA
d_call: NA